The T cell receptor beta chain described here comes from a study of T-cell memory formation after mild COVID-19. This clonotype was picked up one time. Germline CDR1 reads LGHNA; CDR2 reads YSLEER. The CDR3 is 15 amino acids. V gave up 3 bases and J gave up 4 bases; unmatched junction bases: 4. TCRdb re-analysed the 5' RACE reads in MiXCR, keeping a single row per CDR3 protein. The table records 15,000 to 20,000 distinct CDR3 sequences, around 25% of them present only once. The TCR comes from a man aged 18 to 30 who had mild COVID-19 (a few samples of this study predate the infection). Cell type and time point are not known. The chain uses TRBV4-3 and TRBJ2-4, with 9 bases matching TRBD2. The sample was PBMCs or a T cell subset sorted from them (not recorded which). The CDR3 sequence: CASSQGLAGKNIQYF. The CDR3 DNA reads TGCGCCAGCAGCCAGGGCCTAGCGGGGAAAAACATTCAGTACTTC.